Sequencing of this T cell receptor (beta chain) was carried out in a study of tumor T cells in aggressive B-cell lymphoma. Produced via immunoSEQ multiplex PCR; TCRdb's table is partial and in-frame only. The sample lists 8,500 to 9,500 clones; about 85% were seen once. The CDR3 length is 15 residues. V lost 1 base and J 5 bases, leaving 12 bases between the germline ends. CDR1 SEHNR and CDR2 FQNEAQ come from the germline V gene (reference sequence). Sequencing was performed on tumor tissue. The rearrangement links TRBV7-9 to TRBJ1-3; TRBD1 might be the D (6 bases). This receptor was identified in an adult with diffuse large B cell lymphoma. The CDR3 DNA follows: TGTGCCAGCAGCTTAGAGTTCCAGGGGAGAAACACCATATATTTT. Its protein product is CASSLEFQGRNTIYF.